This section outlines one T cell receptor beta chain sequence together with its context. H&E slides confirmed each diagnosis, reviewed by two pathologists independently. TCRdb's copy holds only in-frame clones and misses some; the assay was immunoSEQ multiplex PCR. The sample holds a few thousand clones, about 89% seen once. Trimming removed 5 bases from V and 8 bases from J; junction bases left unmatched: 7. The CDR3 contains 13 residues. In germline, CDR1 is SGHNT, CDR2 YENEEA. These data originate in a study of immune evolution from preneoplasia to lung adenocarcinoma. The source material was FFPE minimally invasive lung adenocarcinoma tissue. The receptor was derived from a donor aged 70 or over with lung adenocarcinoma. The chain carries TRBV11-3 and TRBJ2-3; 7 nucleotides agree with TRBD2. CDR3 in DNA: TGTGCCAGCAGCCGAGGTCGGGAGGCTACGCAGTATTTT. It translates to CASSRGREATQYF.